Only one count was recorded for the clone carrying this T cell receptor beta chain. These data are taken from a study of blood T cell repertoires in COVID-19. Study-wide context: T cells, B-cell-depleted T cells, or PBMCs provided the cDNA or gDNA that served as material.

V was shortened by 6 bases and J by 1 base, with 9 bases between the two germline ends. The germline CDR1 and CDR2 sequences are SQVTM and ANQGSEA. The CDR3 totals 12 residues. Per the study methods: Nucleated cell counts were estimated from reference gene primer amplification. Libraries were prepared by immunoSEQ multiplex PCR; TCRdb keeps only in-frame clonotypes and omits some of them. V, J and clone size are those of that table, while D and trimming were read from the DNA. In the table there are fewer than 350,000 clones, just over 90% of which are singletons. Participants came from roughly 24 US areas, aged about 18 to 89 years. Assignments of participants to cohorts depended upon their own reported clinical history.

The chain has TRBV29-1 and TRBJ1-1; the D is unclear. This sequence was found in a woman in her forties with acute COVID-19. The sequenced sample was PBMCs or T cells enriched from blood (not recorded which). Here the CDR3 reads CSVARQNTEAFF. CDR3 in DNA: TGCAGCGTCGCCCGACAGAACACTGAAGCTTTCTTT.